Given below is one T cell receptor (beta chain) in context. The assay was immunoSEQ multiplex PCR, and TCRdb's table has in-frame clones only and misses some. The repertoire holds about 730,000 clones, with approximately 83% as singletons. The source of the sample is a study of shared T cell receptors in the human thymus. This sample also belongs to another study, concerning human thymus T cells. From that study: Among the donors, all were healthy Finnish infants having corrective surgery for congenital heart defects. Thymus tissue for the work was resected from patients undergoing corrective heart surgery. Gene usage for V and J segments appeared biased in thymic and blood repertoires. Related work showed strongly overlapping thymic repertoires across unrelated individuals.

The sequenced material came from thymocytes. The TCR sequence derives from a girl under two years old with a congenital heart defect.

CDR3 DNA sequence: TGTGCCAGCACTCCCGGAGAAGGTCAGCCCCAGCATTTT. Amino acids: CASTPGEGQPQHF. This chain joins TRBV2 and TRBJ1-5; no clear D. CDR3 length equals 13 residues. V lost 7 bases and J 6 bases, leaving 13 bases between the germline ends. From germline, CDR1 is SNHLY and CDR2 FYNNEI.